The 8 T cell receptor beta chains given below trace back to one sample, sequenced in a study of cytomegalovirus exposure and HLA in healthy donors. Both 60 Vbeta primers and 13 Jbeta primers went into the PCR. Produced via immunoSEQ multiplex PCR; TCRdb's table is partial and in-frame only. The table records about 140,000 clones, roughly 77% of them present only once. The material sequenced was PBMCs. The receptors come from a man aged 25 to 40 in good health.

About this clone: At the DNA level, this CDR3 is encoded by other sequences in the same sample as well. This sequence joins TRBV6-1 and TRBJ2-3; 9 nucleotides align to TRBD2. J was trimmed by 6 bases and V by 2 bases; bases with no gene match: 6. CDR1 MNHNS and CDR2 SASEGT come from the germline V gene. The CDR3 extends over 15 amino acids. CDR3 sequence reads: CASSESGGRADTQYF. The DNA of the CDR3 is TGTGCCAGCAGTGAATCCGGCGGGAGGGCCGATACGCAGTATTTT.

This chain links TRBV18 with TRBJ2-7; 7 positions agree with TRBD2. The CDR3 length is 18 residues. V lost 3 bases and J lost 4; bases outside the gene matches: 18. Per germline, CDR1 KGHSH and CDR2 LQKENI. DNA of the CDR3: TGTGCCAGCTCACCTCCGGGAGGAGGTAAATACGGGGGATACGAGCAGTACTTC. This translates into CASSPPGGGKYGGYEQYF.

As DNA, the CDR3 is TGTGCCAGCAGTTACTCGAGGGCCCTAGGCTACGAGCAGTACTTC. This gives the protein CASSYSRALGYEQYF. The chain links TRBV6-5 to TRBJ2-7; D might be TRBD2 (5 bases). V lost 0 bases and J 3 bases, leaving 12 bases between the germline ends. Germline CDR1 and CDR2: MNHEY and SVGAGI. The CDR3 loop spans 15 amino acids.

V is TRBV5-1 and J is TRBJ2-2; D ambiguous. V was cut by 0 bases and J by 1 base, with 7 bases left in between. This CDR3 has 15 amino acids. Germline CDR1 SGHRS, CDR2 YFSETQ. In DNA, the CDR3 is TGCGCCAGCAGCTTGGCCAGACAGAACACCGGGGAGCTGTTTTTT. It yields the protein CASSLARQNTGELFF.

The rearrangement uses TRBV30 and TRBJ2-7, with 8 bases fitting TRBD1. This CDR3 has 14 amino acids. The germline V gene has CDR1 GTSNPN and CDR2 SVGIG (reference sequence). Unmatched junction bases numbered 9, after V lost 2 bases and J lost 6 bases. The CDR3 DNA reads TGTGCCTGGAGTTCGTGGACAGGGCCGGGCGAGCAGTACTTC. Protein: CAWSSWTGPGEQYF.

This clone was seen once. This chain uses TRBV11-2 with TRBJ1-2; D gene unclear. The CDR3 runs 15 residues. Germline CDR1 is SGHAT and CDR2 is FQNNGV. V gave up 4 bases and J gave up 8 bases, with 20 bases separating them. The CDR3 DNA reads TGTGCCAGCAGCTCCCCTCGTATGTCCCGGCGGGGCTACACCTTC. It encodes CASSSPRMSRRGYTF.

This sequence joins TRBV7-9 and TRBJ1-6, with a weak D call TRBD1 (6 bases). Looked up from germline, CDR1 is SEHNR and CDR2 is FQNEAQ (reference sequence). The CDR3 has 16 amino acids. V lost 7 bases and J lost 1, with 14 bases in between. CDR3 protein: CASNRQVQSYNSPLHF. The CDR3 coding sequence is TGTGCCAGCAACCGACAGGTACAGTCCTATAATTCACCCCTCCACTTT.

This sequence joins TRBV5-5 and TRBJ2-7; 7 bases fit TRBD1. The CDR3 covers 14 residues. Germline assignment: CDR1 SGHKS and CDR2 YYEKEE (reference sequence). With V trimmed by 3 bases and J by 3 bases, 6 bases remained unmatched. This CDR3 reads CASSWGTENYEQYF. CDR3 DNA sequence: TGTGCCAGCAGCTGGGGGACAGAAAACTACGAGCAGTACTTC.